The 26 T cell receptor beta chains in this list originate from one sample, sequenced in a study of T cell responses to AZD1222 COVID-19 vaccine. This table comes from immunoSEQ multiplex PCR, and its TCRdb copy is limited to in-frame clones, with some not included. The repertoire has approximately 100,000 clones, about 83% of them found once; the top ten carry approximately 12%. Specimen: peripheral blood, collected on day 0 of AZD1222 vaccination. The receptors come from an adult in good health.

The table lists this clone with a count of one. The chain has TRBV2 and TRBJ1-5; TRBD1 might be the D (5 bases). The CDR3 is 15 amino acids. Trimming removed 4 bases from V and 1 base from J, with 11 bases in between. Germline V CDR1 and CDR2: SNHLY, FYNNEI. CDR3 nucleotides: TGTGCCAGCAGTGCACAGGCTCTAAGCAATCAGCCCCAGCATTTT. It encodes CASSAQALSNQPQHF.

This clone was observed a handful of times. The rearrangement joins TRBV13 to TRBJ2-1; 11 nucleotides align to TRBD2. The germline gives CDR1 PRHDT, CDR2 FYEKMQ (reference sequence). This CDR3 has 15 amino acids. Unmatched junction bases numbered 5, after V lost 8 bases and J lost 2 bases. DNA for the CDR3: TGTGCCAGCGGGGCTAGCGGGAGGCCCTACAATGAGCAGTTCTTC. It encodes CASGASGRPYNEQFF.

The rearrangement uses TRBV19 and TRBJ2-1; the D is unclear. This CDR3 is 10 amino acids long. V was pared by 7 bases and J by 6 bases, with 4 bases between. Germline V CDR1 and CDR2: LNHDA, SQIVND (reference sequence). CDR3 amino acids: CASTANEQFF. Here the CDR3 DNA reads TGTGCCAGTACCGCCAATGAGCAGTTCTTC.

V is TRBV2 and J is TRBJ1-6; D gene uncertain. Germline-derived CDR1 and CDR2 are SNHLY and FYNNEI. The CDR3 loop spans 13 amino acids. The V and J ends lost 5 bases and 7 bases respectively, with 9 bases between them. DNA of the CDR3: TGTGCCAGCAGTACGGACGGGAATTCACCCCTCCACTTT. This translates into CASSTDGNSPLHF.

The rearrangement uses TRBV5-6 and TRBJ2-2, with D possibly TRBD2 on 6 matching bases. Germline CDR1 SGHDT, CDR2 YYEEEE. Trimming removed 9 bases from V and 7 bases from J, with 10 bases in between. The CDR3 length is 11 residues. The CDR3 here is CATTSRGELFF. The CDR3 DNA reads TGTGCCACAACTAGCCGCGGGGAGCTGTTTTTT.

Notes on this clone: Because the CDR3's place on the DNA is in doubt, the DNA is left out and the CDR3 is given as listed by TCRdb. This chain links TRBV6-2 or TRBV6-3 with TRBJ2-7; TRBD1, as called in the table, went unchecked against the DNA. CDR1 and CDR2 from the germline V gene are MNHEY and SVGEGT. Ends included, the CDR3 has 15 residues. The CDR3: CASSSSGQGVHEQYF.

In DNA, the CDR3 is TGTGCCAGCAGCTCCGGGACTAGCAGCACAGATACGCAGTATTTT. This encodes CASSSGTSSTDTQYF. The rearrangement uses TRBV11-3 and TRBJ2-3; 9 bases line up with TRBD2. Looked up from germline, CDR1 is SGHNT and CDR2 is YENEEA. Unmatched junction bases numbered 2, after V lost 4 bases and J lost 0 bases. The CDR3 totals 15 residues.

The CDR3 is CASSSTSGSVDRRDEQFF. The CDR3 DNA reads TGTGCCAGCAGTTCTACTAGCGGGAGCGTTGATAGACGCGATGAGCAGTTCTTC. The rearrangement links TRBV6-2 or TRBV6-3 to TRBJ2-1, with 11 positions matching TRBD2. This CDR3 has 18 amino acids. Germline V gives CDR1 MNHEY, CDR2 SVGEGT. The V segment lost 4 bases and the J segment 8 bases; nucleotides outside the gene matches: 16.

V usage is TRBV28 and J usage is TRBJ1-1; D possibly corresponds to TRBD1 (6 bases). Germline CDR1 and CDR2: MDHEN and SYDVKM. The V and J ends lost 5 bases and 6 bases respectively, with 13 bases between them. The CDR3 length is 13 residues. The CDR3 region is CASSPTGLPEAFF. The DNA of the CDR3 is TGTGCCAGCAGTCCAACAGGGTTACCTGAAGCTTTCTTT. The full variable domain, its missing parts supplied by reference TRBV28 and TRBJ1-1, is DVKVTQSSRYLVKRTGEKVFLECVQDMDHENMFWYRQDPGLGLRLIYFSYDVKMKEKGDIPEGYSVSREKKERFSLILESASTNQTSMYLCASSPTGLPEAFFGQGTRLTVV.

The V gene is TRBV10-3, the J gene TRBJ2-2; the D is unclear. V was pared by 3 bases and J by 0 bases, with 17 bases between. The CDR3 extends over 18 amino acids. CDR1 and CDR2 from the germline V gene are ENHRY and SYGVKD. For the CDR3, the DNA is TGTGCCATCAGTGACGAGGTCGGAATAATCGCGAACACCGGGGAGCTGTTTTTT. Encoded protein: CAISDEVGIIANTGELFF.

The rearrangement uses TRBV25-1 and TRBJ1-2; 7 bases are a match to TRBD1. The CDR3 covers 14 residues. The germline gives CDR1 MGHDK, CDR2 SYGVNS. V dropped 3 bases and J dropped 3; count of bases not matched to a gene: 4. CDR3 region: CASSETGLDYGYTF. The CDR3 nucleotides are TGTGCCAGCAGTGAGACAGGGCTGGACTATGGCTACACCTTC.

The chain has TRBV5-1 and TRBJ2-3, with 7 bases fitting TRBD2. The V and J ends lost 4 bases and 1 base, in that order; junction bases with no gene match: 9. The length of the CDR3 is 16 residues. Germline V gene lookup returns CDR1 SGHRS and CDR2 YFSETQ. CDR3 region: CASSPPSGGGTDTQYF. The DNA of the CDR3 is TGCGCCAGCAGCCCTCCCTCGGGGGGTGGCACAGATACGCAGTATTTT.

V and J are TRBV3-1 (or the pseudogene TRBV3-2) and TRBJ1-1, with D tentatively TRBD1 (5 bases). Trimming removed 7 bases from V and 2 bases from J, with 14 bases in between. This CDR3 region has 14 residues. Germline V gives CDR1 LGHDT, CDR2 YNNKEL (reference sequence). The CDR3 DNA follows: TGTGCCAGCAACTCACCGGGGGGAAACACTGAAGCTTTCTTT. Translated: CASNSPGGNTEAFF.

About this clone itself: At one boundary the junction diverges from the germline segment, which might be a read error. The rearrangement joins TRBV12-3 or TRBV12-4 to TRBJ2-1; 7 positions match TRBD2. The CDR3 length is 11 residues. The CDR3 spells CASSSAGVGVF. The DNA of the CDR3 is TGTGCCAGCAGTTCCGCGGGAGTCGGCGTCTTC.

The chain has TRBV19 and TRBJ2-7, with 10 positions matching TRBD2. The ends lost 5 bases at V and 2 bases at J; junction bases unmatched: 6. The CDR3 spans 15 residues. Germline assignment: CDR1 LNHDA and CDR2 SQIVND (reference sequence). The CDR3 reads CASSSLAGEAYEQYF. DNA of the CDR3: TGTGCCAGTAGTTCTCTAGCGGGAGAGGCCTACGAGCAGTACTTC.

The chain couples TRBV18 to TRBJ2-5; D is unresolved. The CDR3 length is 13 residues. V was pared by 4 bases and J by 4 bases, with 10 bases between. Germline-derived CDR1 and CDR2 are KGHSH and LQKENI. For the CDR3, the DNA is TGTGCCAGCTCACTAGGAGCCTCAGAGACCCAGTACTTC. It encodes CASSLGASETQYF.

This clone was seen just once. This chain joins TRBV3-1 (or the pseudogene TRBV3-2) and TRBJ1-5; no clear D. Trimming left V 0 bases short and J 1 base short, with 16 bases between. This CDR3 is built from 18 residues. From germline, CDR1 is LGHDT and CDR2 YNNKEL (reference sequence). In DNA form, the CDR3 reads TGTGCCAGCAGCCAAGACCCCACCACGGGCTCCAGCAATCAGCCCCAGCATTTT. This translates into CASSQDPTTGSSNQPQHF.

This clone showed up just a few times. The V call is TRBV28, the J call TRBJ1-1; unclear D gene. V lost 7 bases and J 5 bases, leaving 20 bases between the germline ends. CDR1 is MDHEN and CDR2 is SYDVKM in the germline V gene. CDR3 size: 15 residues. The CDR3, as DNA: TGTGCCAGCAACTTAGGTCAGAGGATGAGTACTGAAGCTTTCTTT. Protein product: CASNLGQRMSTEAFF.

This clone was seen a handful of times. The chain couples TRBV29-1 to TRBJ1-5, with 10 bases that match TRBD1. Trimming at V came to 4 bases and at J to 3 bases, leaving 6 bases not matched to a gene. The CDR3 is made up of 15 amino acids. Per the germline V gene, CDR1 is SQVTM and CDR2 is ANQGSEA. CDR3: CSVGGGTGDNQPQHF. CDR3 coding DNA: TGCAGCGTTGGCGGAGGGACAGGGGACAATCAGCCCCAGCATTTT.

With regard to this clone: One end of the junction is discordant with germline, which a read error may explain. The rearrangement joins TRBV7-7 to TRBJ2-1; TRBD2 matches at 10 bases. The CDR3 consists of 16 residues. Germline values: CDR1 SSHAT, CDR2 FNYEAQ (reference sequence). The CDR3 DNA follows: TGTGCTAGCAGCCCCCGTACTAGCGGGGCCCTCAATGAGCAGTTCTTC. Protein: CASSPRTSGALNEQFF.

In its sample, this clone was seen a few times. CDR3 in amino acids: CASSWTVSYGYTF. The CDR3 nucleotides read TGTGCCAGCAGCTGGACAGTCTCCTATGGCTACACCTTC. The chain recombines TRBV7-2 with TRBJ1-2, with D possibly being TRBD1 (6 bases). The CDR3 has 13 amino acids. Trimming pared 4 bases from V and 4 bases from J, leaving 10 bases between. The germline V gene has CDR1 SGHTA and CDR2 FQGNSA.

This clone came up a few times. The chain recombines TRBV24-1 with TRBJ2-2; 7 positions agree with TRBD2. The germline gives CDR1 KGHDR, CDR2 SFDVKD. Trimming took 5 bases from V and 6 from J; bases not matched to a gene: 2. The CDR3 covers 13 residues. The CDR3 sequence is CATSGGGSGELFF. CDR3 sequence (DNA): TGTGCCACCAGTGGGGGGGGTTCCGGGGAGCTGTTTTTT.

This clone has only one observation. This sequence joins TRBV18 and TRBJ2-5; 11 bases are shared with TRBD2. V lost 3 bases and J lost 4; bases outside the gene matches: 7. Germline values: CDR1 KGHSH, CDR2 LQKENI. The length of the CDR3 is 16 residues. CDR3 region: CASSPRGTSGGETQYF. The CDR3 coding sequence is TGTGCCAGCTCACCCAGAGGGACTAGCGGAGGAGAGACCCAGTACTTC.

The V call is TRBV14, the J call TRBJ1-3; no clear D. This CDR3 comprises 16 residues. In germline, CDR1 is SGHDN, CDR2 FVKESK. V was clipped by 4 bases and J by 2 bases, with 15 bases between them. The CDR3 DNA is TGTGCCAGCAGCCCCCCCGGGTCGCCCGCTGGAAACACCATATATTTT. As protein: CASSPPGSPAGNTIYF.

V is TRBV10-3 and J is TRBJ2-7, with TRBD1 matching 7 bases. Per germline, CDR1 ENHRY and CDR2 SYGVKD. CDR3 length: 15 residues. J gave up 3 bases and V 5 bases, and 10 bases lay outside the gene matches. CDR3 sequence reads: CAISNRDSLIYEQYF. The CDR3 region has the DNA TGTGCCATCAGTAATCGGGACAGCCTAATCTACGAGCAGTACTTC.

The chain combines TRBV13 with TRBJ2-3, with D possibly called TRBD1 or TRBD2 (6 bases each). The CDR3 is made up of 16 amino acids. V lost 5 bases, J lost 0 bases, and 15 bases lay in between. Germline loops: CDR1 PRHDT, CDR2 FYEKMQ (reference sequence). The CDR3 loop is CASSHFGGLSTDTQYF. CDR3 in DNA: TGTGCCAGCAGCCATTTCGGGGGCCTCAGCACAGATACGCAGTATTTT.